These T cell receptor beta chains were read from a single sample in a study of T-cell reconstitution after alpha-beta-depleted transplantation in children. TCRdb re-analysed the PCR reads in MiXCR, keeping a single row per CDR3 protein. Among 440,000 or so distinct CDR3 sequences listed, around 9.9% were seen once. The specimen was PBMCs from the stem cell graft donor, collected from the stem cell graft. The receptor source for this set is a human donor who donated a stem cell graft to a child with acute myeloid leukemia. Both conserved end residues are part of each CDR3. The order of the fields is J gene, V gene, CDR3 protein.

TRBJ2-3	TRBV11-1	CASSFGPITDTQYF
TRBJ2-2	TRBV7-8	CASSTYRGGNTGELFF
TRBJ2-1	TRBV6-1	CASSVVAGGPHEQFF
TRBJ2-2	TRBV5-1	CASSLVRRGQNTGELFF
TRBJ1-1	TRBV7-8	CASSPGALRTEAFF
TRBJ2-3	TRBV7-2	CASSLEGWADTQYF
TRBJ2-7	TRBV6-5	CASSSPRWAGTYEQYF
TRBJ2-7	TRBV3-1	CASSQEGTGLEQYF
TRBJ2-5	TRBV7-9	CASSHPRVLQETQYF
TRBJ1-2	TRBV20-1	CSAPGRMDYGYTF
TRBJ1-2	TRBV7-9	CASSLAFNYGYTF
TRBJ2-1	TRBV12-3/TRBV12-4	CASSFGGYYNEQFF
TRBJ2-3	TRBV14	CASSQDQLGRNTDTQYF
TRBJ2-5	TRBV5-1	CASSLPGQAETQYF
TRBJ2-2	TRBV5-5	CASSLGQREAHTGELFF
TRBJ2-3	TRBV20-1	CSAGGVAGSTDTQYF
TRBJ2-1	TRBV7-9	CASRYSGSSYNEQFF
TRBJ1-2	TRBV27	CASSVLWTDDNYGYTF
TRBJ1-2	TRBV5-1	CASSPDRGSSYTF
TRBJ2-2	TRBV6-5	CASSFYEGVGGELFF
TRBJ2-1	TRBV5-6	CASSLGLAGGSPYNEQFF
TRBJ1-1	TRBV12-3/TRBV12-4	CASSPGNSPVAEAFF
TRBJ2-2	TRBV3-1	CASSHPLAANTGELFF
TRBJ2-3	TRBV5-1	CASTSRGADTQYF
TRBJ2-1	TRBV7-2	CASSLVGQGREQFF
TRBJ2-1	TRBV9	CASGSSYNEQFF
TRBJ1-6	TRBV27	CASSLQGVPWAPLHF
TRBJ2-6	TRBV29-1	CSVGGGTNVLTF
TRBJ2-3	TRBV6-1	CASTLTGGTDTQYF
TRBJ1-4	TRBV5-1	CASSRGRGGDEKLFF
TRBJ2-1	TRBV6-2/TRBV6-3	CASSYSGVGEQFF
TRBJ1-5	TRBV6-1	CASSEIRSNQPQHF
TRBJ2-5	TRBV7-9	CASSDGPGPPIETQYF
TRBJ1-2	TRBV5-1	CASSPIGVPNYGYTF
TRBJ2-2	TRBV5-1	CASSPRQGGDTTGELFF
TRBJ1-1	TRBV5-1	CASRIVWDTEAFF
TRBJ2-7	TRBV7-2	CASSPFMDRFYEQYF
TRBJ2-1	TRBV18	CASSNARGQPDEQFF
TRBJ2-7	TRBV29-1	CSVGDTSYEQYF
TRBJ1-5	TRBV4-2	CASSQGGQSGNQPQHF
TRBJ2-1	TRBV20-1	CSASILASGAYNEQFF
TRBJ2-3	TRBV18	CASSPVGASTDTQYF
TRBJ1-1	TRBV7-2	CASSLNWDRIEAFF